These T cell receptor beta chains were read from a single sample in a study of shared clonotypes between healthy human individuals. Assay: immunoSEQ multiplex PCR; the TCRdb copy retains only in-frame clones and omits some. The repertoire consists of fewer than 2.5 million clones, with roughly 93% occurring once and the leading ten covering approximately 0.37%. Sequencing was done on a sample of naive CD4+ T cells from PBMCs. Receptors originate from a man aged 18 to 35 in good health. Some clones in this sample may be carry-over from other donors' samples. Each CDR3 is given with its conserved first and last residue. Fields, in order: CDR3 protein, V gene, J gene.

CSAHGYDGQYF	TRBV20-1	TRBJ2-5
CASSPRQSGAAEAFF	TRBV18	TRBJ1-1
CASSQFPAALNTGELFF	TRBV4-1	TRBJ2-2
CASRTSGSRGDTQYF	TRBV6-5	TRBJ2-3
CASSLGGAGWDVGANVLTF	TRBV7-8	TRBJ2-6
CASSQGVAPGNTIYF	TRBV14	TRBJ1-3
CASSAGGAGANVLTF	TRBV6-1	TRBJ2-6
CASSLLQENEQFF	TRBV4-1	TRBJ2-1
CASGGQGALTQYF	TRBV10-2	TRBJ2-5
CASSVAGGPETQYF	TRBV9	TRBJ2-5
CASSKSGITNEKLFF	TRBV28	TRBJ1-4
CASRELGVVGQETQYF	TRBV13	TRBJ2-5
CASTTGTTPGEKLFF	TRBV19	TRBJ1-4
CASSPEDTQYF	TRBV18	TRBJ2-3
CASSSSGTSGSYEQYF	TRBV28	TRBJ2-7
CASSPGVQGVNTEAFF	TRBV18	TRBJ1-1
CASSGGFREKLFF	TRBV5-1	TRBJ1-4